This is a list of T cell receptor beta chains from one sample in a study of blood T cell repertoires in COVID-19. Assay: immunoSEQ multiplex PCR; the TCRdb copy retains only in-frame clones and omits some. Among 450,000 to 500,000 clones, approximately 83% were seen once, and the ten largest hold 3.2%. The sequenced material came from peripheral blood. Receptors were obtained from a human donor in a cohort sampled during active COVID-19. Each CDR3 is given with its conserved first and last residue. D genes are given only for firm matches. Where a row states a size, it is once, few, many or the class of an expanded clone; other rows omit it.

clone size | J gene | D gene | V gene | CDR3 DNA | CDR3 protein
- | TRBJ2-5 | - | TRBV6-6 | TGTGCCAGCAGTTACCCGAAGGGGGGAGGGATCGAGACCCAGTACTTC | CASSYPKGGGIETQYF
- | TRBJ2-1 | TRBD1 | TRBV11-2 | TGTGCCAGCAGCTTATCAGGGCCCGGGACAGGGAATGAGCAGTTCTTC | CASSLSGPGTGNEQFF
few | TRBJ2-5 | - | TRBV19 | TGTGCCAGTAGTATAGACGGGGGAAGGGAGACCCAGTACTTC | CASSIDGGRETQYF
- | TRBJ2-7 | - | TRBV5-8 | TGTGCCAGCAGCTCCAACAGGGTAGGAGGCGAGCAGTACTTC | CASSSNRVGGEQYF
few | TRBJ1-2 | - | TRBV24-1 | TGTGCCACCAGTGATCATCACTATGGCTACACCTTC | CATSDHHYGYTF
- | TRBJ2-2 | - | TRBV3-1/TRBV3-2 | TGTGCCAGCAGCCAGGCGACAGGTACAAACACCGGGGAGCTGTTTTTT | CASSQATGTNTGELFF
- | TRBJ1-1 | TRBD1 | TRBV5-6 | TGTGCCAGCTCGAATCCCGGGACAGGAGGCACTGAAGCTTTCTTT | CASSNPGTGGTEAFF
- | TRBJ1-1 | - | TRBV29-1 | TGCAGCGTTTTGGAGGGCGGAAACACTGAAGCTTTCTTT | CSVLEGGNTEAFF
- | TRBJ1-2 | - | TRBV19 | TGTGCCAGTAGGAAACAGGAGGGCTATGGCTACACCTTC | CASRKQEGYGYTF
- | TRBJ2-7 | TRBD1 | TRBV18 | TGTGCCAGCTCACCTGGACAGGGACCCTACTACGAGCAGTACTTC | CASSPGQGPYYEQYF
- | TRBJ1-2 | - | TRBV7-6 | TGTGCCAGCAGCTTAGACCGGGGGACTGGCTACACCTTC | CASSLDRGTGYTF
- | TRBJ2-2 | TRBD2 | TRBV19 | TGTGCCAGTAGTATTTGGGCCGGGGGGGACACCGGGGAGCTGTTTTTT | CASSIWAGGDTGELFF
- | TRBJ2-1 | - | TRBV28 | TGTGCCAGCAGTTCGTATACTAATGAGCAGTTCTTC | CASSSYTNEQFF
- | TRBJ2-2 | - | TRBV7-8 | TGTGCCAGCAGCACCCGACAGGGCGGGGCCGGGGAGCTGTTTTTT | CASSTRQGGAGELFF
- | TRBJ2-3 | TRBD2 | TRBV3-1/TRBV3-2 | TGTGCCAGCAGCCGCCGACTAGCGGGAACAGATACGCAGTATTTT | CASSRRLAGTDTQYF
few | TRBJ1-1 | TRBD1 | TRBV7-3 | TGTGCCAGCAGTCCGCAGGGGGCAGGGACTGAAGCTTTCTTT | CASSPQGAGTEAFF
once | TRBJ1-3 | - | TRBV27 | TGTGCCAGCAGTTTATCCCAGGTCCCTGGAAACACCATATATTTT | CASSLSQVPGNTIYF
- | TRBJ2-3 | TRBD2 | TRBV24-1 | TGTGCCACCAGTTGGACTAGCGGGAGCAAAGGCGATACGCAGTATTTT | CATSWTSGSKGDTQYF
- | TRBJ2-7 | TRBD1 | TRBV5-1 | TGCGCCAGCAGCTTGGCCGGACAGGAATTTTACGAGCAGTACTTC | CASSLAGQEFYEQYF
- | TRBJ1-5 | - | TRBV19 | TGTGCCAGTAGAGATGGACAGTTGGGCAATCAGCCCCAGCATTTT | CASRDGQLGNQPQHF
- | TRBJ1-1 | - | TRBV3-1/TRBV3-2 | TGTGCCAGCAGCCAAGGTCGCAGGGAAGCTGAAGCTTTCTTT | CASSQGRREAEAFF
- | TRBJ1-2 | - | TRBV6-6 | TGTGCCAGCAGTTCCACTTCCTACACAGGAAACTATGGCTACACCTTC | CASSSTSYTGNYGYTF
few | TRBJ2-5 | - | TRBV6-1 | TGTGCCAGCAGTGAATCGACAGGACGACAAGAGACCCAGTACTTC | CASSESTGRQETQYF
- | TRBJ2-5 | TRBD1 | TRBV19 | TGTGCCAGTAGTGCGAACAGGGGGCCCCAAGAGACCCAGTACTTC | CASSANRGPQETQYF
- | TRBJ2-4 | - | TRBV5-1 | TGCGCCAGCCAGAGGGATGGGGGCGCCGGAAACATTCAGTACTTC | CASQRDGGAGNIQYF
- | TRBJ2-1 | - | TRBV19 | TGTGCCTCTGGCCAGGACTACAATGAGCAGTTCTTC | CASGQDYNEQFF
- | TRBJ1-1 | - | TRBV6-2/TRBV6-3 | TGTGCCAGCAGTCCATACGACGCCGGCGGGGCTGAAGCTTTCTTT | CASSPYDAGGAEAFF
- | TRBJ2-7 | TRBD2 | TRBV6-2/TRBV6-3 | TGTGCCAGCAGTCGCGGACTAGCGGGAGGATTCGAGCAGTACTTC | CASSRGLAGGFEQYF
- | TRBJ1-4 | TRBD1 | TRBV19 | TGTGCCAGTACCGAGGGGTCAAGGACAGGGGCCCCGGAAAAACTGTTTTTT | CASTEGSRTGAPEKLFF
- | TRBJ2-7 | - | TRBV3-1/TRBV3-2 | TGTGCCAGCAGCCAAGATTGGGCAGGGTTTAACGAGCAGTACTTC | CASSQDWAGFNEQYF
- | TRBJ2-7 | - | TRBV5-1 | TGCGCCAGCAGCTTGATGGGAGGAACCTTCTCCTACGAGCAGTACTTC | CASSLMGGTFSYEQYF
many | TRBJ2-1 | TRBD2 | TRBV5-1 | TGCGCCAGCAGCTGGACTAGCGGGAGTTTAAGCAATGAGCAGTTCTTC | CASSWTSGSLSNEQFF
- | TRBJ2-1 | - | TRBV27 | TGTGCCAGCAGCCGACTCGGGGAGTCAAGCTCCTACAATGAGCAGTTCTTC | CASSRLGESSSYNEQFF
- | TRBJ1-6 | - | TRBV5-4 | TGTGCCAGCAGTCGTGACATTCCTACTGGTTCACCCCTCCACTTT | CASSRDIPTGSPLHF
- | TRBJ2-3 | - | TRBV9 | TGTGCCAGCAGCACCCGCCGGGCTAGCGGCACAGATACGCAGTATTTT | CASSTRRASGTDTQYF
- | TRBJ2-1 | TRBD2 | TRBV6-4 | TGTGCCAGCAGTGACTCTCTAGCGGGAGCCCAGAATGAGCAGTTCTTC | CASSDSLAGAQNEQFF
- | TRBJ2-7 | TRBD1 | TRBV3-1/TRBV3-2 | TGTGCCAGCAGTAAAGACCGGGACAGGATCTACGAGCAGTACTTC | CASSKDRDRIYEQYF
- | TRBJ1-2 | - | TRBV14 | TGTGCCAGCAGCCGGATCCAGGGGTGGAACTATGGCTACACCTTC | CASSRIQGWNYGYTF
- | TRBJ1-4 | - | TRBV6-2/TRBV6-3 | TGTGCCAGCAGTCTCGGGACACGGAGAAATGAAAAACTGTTTTTT | CASSLGTRRNEKLFF
- | TRBJ2-5 | - | TRBV19 | TGTGCCAGTAGTATAGAGAGTCAGGTCCCATTCGAGACCCAGTACTTC | CASSIESQVPFETQYF